The 3 T cell receptor beta chains below all came from one sample that was sequenced in a study of T-cell memory formation after mild COVID-19 (dated by TCRdb to about 2021). The protocol used for the library was 5' RACE. The sample was run on an Illumina NovaSeq 6000. TCRdb reprocessed the public reads (quality trimming at Q25 with fastp, clone calling with MiXCR) and kept in-frame beta chains. All rows with the same CDR3 protein become a single entry with the most common DNA and genes. The sample records under 300,000 distinct CDR3 sequences, under 20% of which are singletons. The ten biggest clones cover about 23% of the sample. The sample taken for sequencing was PBMCs or a T cell subset sorted from them (not recorded which). The origin of the receptors is a man in his late teens or twenties who had mild COVID-19 (a few samples of this study predate the infection). The sample titles of this study are shuffled in the database, so cell type and time point are left out; the donor was told from shared clones.

The CDR3 loop reads CASSLPGVRTDTQYF. As DNA, the CDR3 is TGTGCCAGCAGTCTTCCCGGGGTCCGCACAGATACGCAGTATTTT. This sequence joins TRBV12-3 or TRBV12-4 and TRBJ2-3; D might be TRBD2 (5 bases). This CDR3 contains 15 residues. Trimming removed 5 bases from V and 1 base from J, with 13 bases in between.

This clonotype was counted a few times. CDR3: CASSYRAGPYEQYV. The CDR3 coding sequence is TGTGCCAGCAGTTACCGCGCAGGGCCCTACGAGCAGTACGTC. V is TRBV6-2 or TRBV6-3 and J is TRBJ2-7; tentatively, D is TRBD1 (5 bases). The germline V gene encodes CDR1 MNHEY and CDR2 SVGEGT. This CDR3 has 14 residues. V lost 2 bases and J lost 2, with 10 bases in between.

The table lists this clonotype with a count of one. The CDR3 here is CASSLLSLNTEAFF. The CDR3 nucleotides are TGTGCCAGCAGTTTATTGTCCCTCAACACTGAAGCTTTCTTT. The genes are TRBV12-3 or TRBV12-4 and TRBJ1-1, with D unclear. The V end lost 2 bases, the J end lost 2 bases, and 9 bases lay between the germline ends. The CDR3 spans 14 residues.